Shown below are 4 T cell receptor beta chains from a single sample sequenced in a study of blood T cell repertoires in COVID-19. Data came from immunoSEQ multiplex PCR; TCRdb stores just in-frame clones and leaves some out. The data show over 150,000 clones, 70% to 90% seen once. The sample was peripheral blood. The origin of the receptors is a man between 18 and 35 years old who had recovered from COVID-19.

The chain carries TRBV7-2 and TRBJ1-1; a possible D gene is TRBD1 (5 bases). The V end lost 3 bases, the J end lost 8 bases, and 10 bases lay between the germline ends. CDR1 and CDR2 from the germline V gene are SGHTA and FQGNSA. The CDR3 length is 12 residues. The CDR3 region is CASSFGRGEAFF. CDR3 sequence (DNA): TGTGCCAGCAGCTTCGGTCGGGGGGAAGCTTTCTTT.

The CDR3 nucleotides read TGTGCCAGCAGGGGGACAGTCAATCAGCCCCAGCATTTT. Its protein is CASRGTVNQPQHF. The chain combines TRBV28 with TRBJ1-5, with 7 bases fitting TRBD1. The CDR3 runs 13 residues. V was clipped by 6 bases and J by 3 bases; unmatched bases: 2. Looked up from germline, CDR1 is MDHEN and CDR2 is SYDVKM.

The CDR3 DNA reads as TGTGCCAGCAGCCCAGAGGGGGGGATCCAAGGCGATCAGCCCCAGCATTTT. Protein product: CASSPEGGIQGDQPQHF. V usage is TRBV4-2 and J usage is TRBJ1-5, with D perhaps TRBD1 (6 bases). The CDR3 consists of 17 residues. CDR1 LGHNA and CDR2 YNFKEQ come from the germline V gene. Trimming removed 4 bases from V and 5 bases from J, with 21 bases in between.

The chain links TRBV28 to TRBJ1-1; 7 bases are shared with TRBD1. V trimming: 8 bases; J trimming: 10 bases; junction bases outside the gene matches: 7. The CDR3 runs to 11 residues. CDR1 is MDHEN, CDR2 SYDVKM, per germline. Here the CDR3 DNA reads TGTGCCAGCCGTGACAGGGATCGAGCTTTCTTT. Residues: CASRDRDRAFF. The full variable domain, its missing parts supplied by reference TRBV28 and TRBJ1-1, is DVKVTQSSRYLVKRTGEKVFLECVQDMDHENMFWYRQDPGLGLRLIYFSYDVKMKEKGDIPEGYSVSREKKERFSLILESASTNQTSMYLCASRDRDRAFFGQGTRLTVV.